This TCR beta chain is from a study of shared clonotypes between healthy human individuals. The overall study: CD8 memory received one plate per donor, CD8 naive two, CD4 memory three and CD4 naive three.

The study enrolled healthy HIV-negative adults without recent acute infections or vaccinations as donors. Points from the study as a whole: In this cohort, only blood was sampled, and tissue repertoires likely differ. An anticipated effect of sequencing depth on clonotype sharing among donors was recognized.

In the case of this clone: Its cognate antigen is unknown.

Generated by immunoSEQ multiplex PCR, the TCRdb table keeps only in-frame clones and is missing some. The repertoire includes over 1.5 million clones, 98% of them detected once, and about 0.45% sits in the top ten. This receptor was taken from a man under 40 in good health. Sequences were obtained from naive CD4+ T cells sorted from blood. Subset specified: CD45RA+ positively selected.

The CDR3 spells CASSALHGDTQYF. The CDR3 nucleotides read TGTGCCAGCAGCGCCCTACATGGAGATACGCAGTATTTT. The chain combines TRBV25-1 with TRBJ2-3; no clear D. V lost 6 bases, J lost 5 bases, and 12 bases lay in between. The germline V gene encodes CDR1 MGHDK and CDR2 SYGVNS. There are 13 residues in the CDR3. Filled out from reference TRBV25-1 and TRBJ2-3, the complete variable domain reads EADIYQTPRYLVIGTGKKITLECSQTMGHDKMYWYQQDPGMELHLIHYSYGVNSTEKGDLSSESTVSRIRTEHFPLTLESARPSHTSQYLCASSALHGDTQYFGPGTRLTVL.